This TCR beta chain appears in the sequencing data of a study of T cell responses to AZD1222 COVID-19 vaccine. Overall study results and limits: Seropositivity was recorded at baseline in only a handful of AZD1222 recipients. Females outnumbered males among donors, who were mostly white British; clonal diversity was possibly underestimated.

Sequencing used immunoSEQ multiplex PCR; TCRdb keeps in-frame clones, though not all of them. This sample has around 87,000 clones; under 95% occur once, and the top ten carry about 24%. Worth noting for this clone: Its antigen is undetermined.

Between the trimmed V and J ends, which lost 8 bases and 9 bases, there was a span of 13 bases. CDR3 size: 11 residues. Per germline, CDR1 SGHAT and CDR2 FQDESV (reference sequence). This chain uses TRBV11-1 with TRBJ1-1, with a weak D call TRBD1 (6 bases). This TCR was recovered from an adult in good health. The sample here was peripheral blood, taken on day 0 of AZD1222 vaccination. CDR3: CASGWGGQAFF. CDR3 nucleotides: TGTGCCAGCGGATGGGGGGGGCAAGCTTTCTTT. The whole variable domain, filled in from reference TRBV11-1 and TRBJ1-1, reads EAEVAQSPRYKITEKSQAVAFWCDPISGHATLYWYRQILGQGPELLVQFQDESVVDDSQLPKDRFSAERLKGVDSTLKIQPAELGDSAMYLCASGWGGQAFFGQGTRLTVV.